This T cell receptor beta chain was retrieved from a study of cytomegalovirus exposure and HLA in healthy donors. Study background: The roughly 120 validation repertoires used the same platform as the roughly 670 first-cohort repertoires, a later analysis reported.

Clones were sequenced by immunoSEQ multiplex PCR, and TCRdb holds only the in-frame ones, with some missing. The top ten hold around 2.1% of the sample, which has 150,000 or so clones, just over 85% seen once. Trimming stripped 2 bases from V and 5 bases from J, with 13 bases between. The CDR3 length is 14 residues. CDR1 and CDR2 from the germline V gene are MNHNS and SASEGT. About this clone: As yet, its antigen is unknown.

Study outcomes and limitations: The study listed 150 to 200 cytomegalovirus-associated TCR beta chains.

The chain couples TRBV6-1 to TRBJ2-7; maybe TRBD2 (7 bases). The sequence was obtained from a human donor in good health. Sequenced material: PBMCs. The CDR3 reads CASSEYGGRDEQYF. The CDR3 DNA sequence: TGTGCCAGCAGTGAATACGGGGGGCGCGACGAGCAGTACTTC.